The clone carrying this T cell receptor beta chain was seen once. Its antigen is as yet unknown. In germline, CDR1 is SGHVS, CDR2 FQNEAQ. This CDR3 is built from 12 residues. Trimming took off 8 bases at V and 0 bases at J, with 4 bases between the two ends. The sample is drawn from a study of T cell responses to AZD1222 COVID-19 vaccine. Points from the study as a whole: Spike-wide vaccine-associated CD4 TCRs dominated at 160-218 and 743-854.

This table comes from immunoSEQ multiplex PCR, and its TCRdb copy is limited to in-frame clones, with some not included. The sample comprises around 200,000 clones, just over 85% of which are singletons, and around 7.9% rests with the top ten. The sequence derives from an adult in good health. The V and J genes are TRBV7-8 and TRBJ2-2; D ambiguous. The sample in question was peripheral blood, obtained on day 0 of AZD1222 vaccination. CDR3 residues: CASGPNTGELFF. The DNA of the CDR3 is TGTGCCAGCGGCCCGAACACCGGGGAGCTGTTTTTT.